The 27 T cell receptor beta chains listed next were all sequenced from one sample in a study of blood T cell repertoires in COVID-19. Data came from immunoSEQ multiplex PCR; TCRdb stores just in-frame clones and leaves some out. The sample lists 40,000 to 45,000 clones, around 86% occurring once. The source material was peripheral blood. These receptors were obtained from a man over 45 with active COVID-19.

V gene TRBV7-9 combines with J gene TRBJ2-2, with 12 nucleotides matching TRBD2. Germline trimming cut 6 bases from V and 3 bases from J; bases unmatched to any gene: 5. CDR1 and CDR2 from the germline V gene are SEHNR and FQNEAQ (reference sequence). The CDR3 contains 16 residues. CDR3 in DNA: TGTGCCAGCAGGCCACTAGCGGGAGGTTACACCGGGGAGCTGTTTTTT. Translated: CASRPLAGGYTGELFF.

The chain couples TRBV9 to TRBJ2-2, with a weak D call TRBD2 (6 bases). The CDR3 is 18 amino acids. Deletions cut 4 bases from V and 5 bases from J, with 24 bases between. CDR1 and CDR2 (germline): SGDLS, YYNGEE. The CDR3 loop is CASSSGLTTDLVTGELFF. CDR3 DNA: TGTGCCAGCAGCTCGGGACTGACGACTGATCTGGTAACCGGGGAGCTGTTTTTT.

J is TRBJ2-1 and V is TRBV7-2; the match to TRBD1 covers 10 bases. The CDR3 spans 15 residues. V lost 6 bases to trimming and J lost 1 base; unmatched junction nucleotides: 3. Germline values: CDR1 SGHTA, CDR2 FQGNSA. CDR3 in amino acids: CASRRDRGSYNEQFF. In DNA, the CDR3 is TGTGCCAGCAGGCGGGACAGGGGTTCCTACAATGAGCAGTTCTTC.

The V call is TRBV29-1, the J call TRBJ2-2, with D hard to call. The CDR3 is made up of 10 amino acids. V shed 3 bases and J shed 7 bases, with 3 bases lying between them. The V gene's germline CDR1 is SQVTM and CDR2 ANQGSEA. The CDR3 loop reads CSVDNGELFF. The DNA of the CDR3 is TGCAGCGTTGATAACGGGGAGCTGTTTTTT.

The CDR3 sequence is CASSLNTGQETQYF. CDR3 DNA sequence: TGCGCCAGCAGCTTGAACACAGGGCAAGAGACCCAGTACTTC. The chain combines TRBV5-1 with TRBJ2-5; the D gene is possibly TRBD1 (6 bases). Germline assignment: CDR1 SGHRS and CDR2 YFSETQ. Between the trimmed V and J ends, which lost 1 base and 2 bases, there was a span of 9 bases. CDR3 length equals 14 residues.

This rearrangement joins TRBV9 to TRBJ2-6; D possibly corresponds to TRBD2 (6 bases). This CDR3 is 19 amino acids long. Trimming left V 3 bases short and J 2 bases short, with 21 bases between. In germline, CDR1 is SGDLS, CDR2 YYNGEE. CDR3 loop: CASSARTIRLYPGANVLTF. The CDR3 DNA follows: TGTGCCAGCAGCGCCAGGACTATCCGCCTTTATCCTGGGGCCAACGTCCTGACTTTC.

This clone occurred a few times. J is TRBJ1-1 and V is TRBV7-2; TRBD1 matches at 8 bases. Germline-derived CDR1 and CDR2 are SGHTA and FQGNSA. The ends lost 5 bases at V and 7 bases at J; junction bases unmatched: 6. The CDR3 covers 13 residues. CDR3 in amino acids: CASSPGQGGEAFF. The CDR3 region has the DNA TGTGCCAGCAGCCCCGGACAGGGAGGTGAAGCTTTCTTT.

The genes are TRBV9 and TRBJ1-6; D remains ambiguous. Trimming pared 3 bases from V and 6 bases from J, leaving 4 bases between. CDR1 is SGDLS, CDR2 YYNGEE, per germline. The CDR3 runs to 12 residues. Here the CDR3 reads CASSASNSPLHF. The CDR3 DNA is TGTGCCAGCAGCGCATCTAATTCACCCCTCCACTTT.

This rearrangement joins TRBV4-1 to TRBJ2-7; a weak D match, TRBD2 (5 bases). The CDR3 spans 11 residues. Trimming stripped 2 bases from V and 6 bases from J, with 5 bases between. CDR1 is MGHRA and CDR2 is YSYEKL in the germline V gene. For the CDR3, the DNA is TGCGCCAGCAGCCAAAGCGGCGAGCAGTACTTC. Protein product: CASSQSGEQYF.

This chain uses TRBV4-3 with TRBJ2-4; possible D gene TRBD1, 5 bases. Trimming pared 0 bases from V and 3 bases from J, leaving 9 bases between. Germline V gene data show CDR1 as LGHNA and CDR2 as YSLEER. CDR3 size: 15 residues. CDR3 sequence: CASSQEWGGKNIQYF. DNA of the CDR3: TGCGCCAGCAGCCAAGAATGGGGCGGCAAAAACATTCAGTACTTC.

This chain connects TRBV6-5 to TRBJ2-2; 10 bases are shared with TRBD1. The CDR3 covers 15 residues. With V trimmed by 7 bases and J by 4 bases, 6 bases remained unmatched. Germline CDR1 and CDR2: MNHEY and SVGAGI. This CDR3 reads CASTTRQGATGELFF. The CDR3 bases are TGTGCCAGCACAACACGACAGGGGGCCACCGGGGAGCTGTTTTTT.

This clone came up a few times. The J gene is TRBJ2-7, the V gene TRBV7-2; D uncertain. Trimming stripped 5 bases from V and 7 bases from J, with 9 bases between. The germline V gene has CDR1 SGHTA and CDR2 FQGNSA. The CDR3 totals 11 residues. Here the CDR3 reads CASSRTEEQYF. CDR3 bases: TGTGCCAGCAGCCGAACGGAGGAGCAGTACTTC.

This chain connects TRBV5-1 to TRBJ2-3; a possible D gene is TRBD1 (6 bases). Germline V lookup: CDR1 SGHRS, CDR2 YFSETQ. V lost 4 bases and J 2 bases, leaving 11 bases between the germline ends. CDR3 length: 14 amino acids. CDR3 sequence (DNA): TGCGCCAGCAGCGAGGGGGACACCACAGATACGCAGTATTTT. Translating it yields CASSEGDTTDTQYF.

The chain employs TRBV4-3 and TRBJ2-1; TRBD1 matches 9 bases. Trimming removed 3 bases from V and 10 bases from J; junction bases left unmatched: 10. This CDR3 is 15 amino acids long. Germline-derived CDR1 and CDR2 are LGHNA and YSLEER. The DNA of the CDR3 is TGCGCCAGCAGCCAGGGGACAGGGCGGAATAAGGAGCAGTTCTTC. Protein sequence: CASSQGTGRNKEQFF.

CDR3 sequence reads: CASTPTGGDHQPQHF. Here the CDR3 DNA reads TGTGCCAGCACCCCGACAGGGGGTGATCATCAGCCCCAGCATTTT. The V gene is TRBV7-2, the J gene TRBJ1-5; the match to TRBD1 covers 9 bases. V was pared by 7 bases and J by 5 bases, with 9 bases of the junction left unmatched. Germline V gene sequence: CDR1 SGHTA, CDR2 FQGNSA. This CDR3 comprises 15 residues.

This clone has just one count. At one end, the junction sequence differs from germline, possibly due to a read error. Other DNA sequences in this specimen translate into the identical CDR3. The gene calls are TRBV28 and TRBJ2-7; 8 bases match TRBD1. CDR1 MDHEN and CDR2 SYDVKM come from the germline V gene. This CDR3 is 14 amino acids long. In DNA, the CDR3 is TGCGCCAGCAGTCGCCTCGACAGGGGCTACGAGCAGTACTTC. Translated: CASSRLDRGYEQYF.

This rearrangement joins TRBV28 to TRBJ1-4; 7 nucleotides agree with TRBD1. Germline assignment: CDR1 MDHEN and CDR2 SYDVKM. The CDR3 loop spans 15 amino acids. The V and J ends lost 6 bases and 2 bases, in that order; junction bases with no gene match: 6. CDR3 amino acids: CASRPTGATNEKLFF. The CDR3 region has the DNA TGTGCCAGCAGGCCTACAGGGGCGACTAATGAAAAACTGTTTTTT.

This sequence joins TRBV6-2 or TRBV6-3 and TRBJ1-1; perhaps TRBD1 as D (6 bases). Trimming shortened V by 2 bases and J by 5 bases, and 12 bases separated the two germline ends. This CDR3 has 14 residues. Germline CDR1 MNHEY, CDR2 SVGEGT. The CDR3 protein is CASSYGNRATEAFF. Written as DNA, the CDR3 is TGTGCCAGCAGTTACGGGAACAGGGCAACTGAAGCTTTCTTT.

This chain uses TRBV5-6 with TRBJ2-1, with TRBD2 matching 12 bases. The CDR3 contains 17 residues. Germline CDR1 reads SGHDT; CDR2 reads YYEEEE. V lost 3 bases to trimming and J lost 2 bases; unmatched junction nucleotides: 6. The CDR3 region has the DNA TGTGCCAGCAGCTCGACTAGCGGGAGCGACACCTACAATGAGCAGTTCTTC. It codes for CASSSTSGSDTYNEQFF.

The V gene is TRBV29-1, the J gene TRBJ2-7, with D possibly being TRBD1 (6 bases). CDR3 length: 12 amino acids. V was trimmed by 5 bases and J by 3 bases, leaving 11 bases between them. Germline V gives CDR1 SQVTM, CDR2 ANQGSEA. Written as DNA, the CDR3 is TGCAGCGTTTTGTCAGGGGACTACGAGCAGTACTTC. The encoded protein is CSVLSGDYEQYF.

V gene TRBV19 combines with J gene TRBJ2-2; possibly TRBD1 for D (6 bases). Germline-derived CDR1 and CDR2 are LNHDA and SQIVND (reference sequence). Deletions cut 9 bases from V and 3 bases from J, with 17 bases between. The CDR3 covers 15 residues. The CDR3, as DNA: TGTGCCAGCTTACAGGGTTCTGGGGACACCGGGGAGCTGTTTTTT. This gives the protein CASLQGSGDTGELFF.

The chain has TRBV7-3 and TRBJ2-3, with D unresolved. CDR1 and CDR2 (germline): SGHTA, FQGTGA. The CDR3 length is 13 residues. Deletions cut 2 bases from V and 4 bases from J, with 7 bases between. This CDR3 reads CASSLFVADTQYF. The CDR3 nucleotides read TGTGCCAGCAGCTTATTCGTCGCAGATACGCAGTATTTT.

This clone was seen only a few times. The chain joins TRBV29-1 to TRBJ2-5; TRBD2 agrees at 9 bases. CDR3 length equals 15 residues. Germline V CDR1 and CDR2: SQVTM, ANQGSEA. J lost 4 bases, V lost 6 bases, and 12 bases had no gene match. The CDR3 DNA sequence: TGCAGCGTAACAACCGGGACTAGCTGGGGAGAGACCCAGTACTTC. Its protein product is CSVTTGTSWGETQYF.

This chain connects TRBV5-1 to TRBJ1-2, with 9 bases matching TRBD1. J lost 5 bases, V lost 4 bases, and 6 bases had no gene match. CDR3 length equals 14 residues. Germline loops: CDR1 SGHRS, CDR2 YFSETQ. The CDR3 sequence: CASSERTGEYGYTF. Written as DNA, the CDR3 is TGCGCCAGCAGCGAGCGGACAGGGGAATATGGCTACACCTTC.

The rearrangement joins TRBV7-2 to TRBJ2-5; 7 nucleotides line up with TRBD1. The CDR3 is made up of 16 amino acids. The germline CDR1 and CDR2 sequences are SGHTA and FQGNSA. The ends lost 4 bases at V and 6 bases at J; junction bases unmatched: 14. DNA for the CDR3: TGTGCCAGCAGCTCGCCCTCGGACAGGTTAAGAAAGACCCAGTACTTC. As protein: CASSSPSDRLRKTQYF. Drawing the rest from reference TRBV7-2 and TRBJ2-5, the complete variable domain is GAGVSQSPSNKVTEKGKDVELRCDPISGHTALYWYRQSLGQGLEFLIYFQGNSAPDKSGLPSDRFSAERTGGSVSTLTIQRTQQEDSAVYLCASSSPSDRLRKTQYFGPGTRLLVL.

The rearrangement uses TRBV6-2 or TRBV6-3 and TRBJ1-5; D gene uncertain. The CDR3 is 15 residues long. Trimming took off 5 bases at V and 4 bases at J, with 15 bases between the two ends. CDR1 is MNHEY, CDR2 SVGEGT, per germline. The CDR3 is CASSQKGSGNQPQHF. The CDR3 nucleotides read TGTGCCAGCAGTCAAAAAGGTTCGGGGAATCAGCCCCAGCATTTT.

This clone occurred once. Here the CDR3 DNA reads TGTGCCAGCAGCTCCCGACTAGCGGGAGTTGAGCAGTTCTTC. Amino acid sequence: CASSSRLAGVEQFF. The V call is TRBV7-9, the J call TRBJ2-1, with 12 bases aligning to TRBD2. CDR1 and CDR2 from the germline V gene are SEHNR and FQNEAQ (reference sequence). The CDR3 is made up of 14 amino acids. The V segment lost 4 bases and the J segment 9 bases; nucleotides outside the gene matches: 4.